The 7 T cell receptor beta chains given below trace back to one sample, sequenced in a study of cytomegalovirus exposure and HLA in healthy donors. In the PCR, 60 Vbeta and 13 Jbeta primers were used. The assay was immunoSEQ multiplex PCR, and TCRdb's table has in-frame clones only and misses some. Among some 130,000 clones listed, roughly four fifths were seen once. What was sequenced was PBMCs. The receptors here all came from a female donor in good health and CMV-seropositive.

The rearrangement uses TRBV4-1 and TRBJ1-1; a possible D gene is TRBD1 (5 bases). Germline CDR1 is MGHRA and CDR2 is YSYEKL. Deletions cut 1 base from V and 3 bases from J, with 15 bases between. The CDR3 runs 16 residues. The CDR3 loop reads CASSQGAGLEYTEAFF. The CDR3, as DNA: TGCGCCAGCAGCCAAGGTGCAGGGCTTGAGTACACTGAAGCTTTCTTT.

There are a few counts of this clone. The rearrangement links TRBV6-1 to TRBJ2-5, with a tentative D call TRBD2 (6 bases). The closer fit of TRBJ2-7 to the DNA end suggests the J call may be wrong. This CDR3 has 13 residues. CDR1 is MNHNS and CDR2 is SASEGT in the germline V gene. The CDR3 nucleotides read TGTGCCAGCAACCTACAGGAGGGTTACGAGCAGTACTTC. The encoded protein is CASNLQEGYEQYF.

The chain is built from TRBV10-1 and TRBJ2-1; tentatively, D is TRBD1 (7 bases). This CDR3 is 15 amino acids long. The V gene lost 2 bases and the J gene lost 2 bases, with 10 bases spanning the gap. In germline, CDR1 is WNHNN, CDR2 SYGVQD (reference sequence). The CDR3 here is CASSEGGTAYNEQFF. In DNA form, the CDR3 reads TGCGCCAGCAGTGAGGGGGGGACAGCCTACAATGAGCAGTTCTTC.

V usage is TRBV5-8 and J usage is TRBJ2-3; no firm D call. Germline V gene lookup returns CDR1 SGHTS and CDR2 YDEGEE. The CDR3 extends over 18 amino acids. V was pared by 3 bases and J by 0 bases, with 20 bases between. The CDR3 nucleotides read TGTGCCAGCAGCTCCCCCCTCAGTGAAACCGCTAGCACAGATACGCAGTATTTT. Translating it yields CASSSPLSETASTDTQYF. Full variable domain (outside the CDR3, taken from reference TRBV5-8 and TRBJ2-3): EAGVTQSPTHLIKTRGQQATLRCSPISGHTSVYWYQQALGLGLQFLLWYDEGEERNRGNFPPRFSGRQFPNYSSELNVNALELEDSALYLCASSSPLSETASTDTQYFGPGTRLTVL.

V is TRBV7-8 and J is TRBJ1-6, with 9 bases aligning to TRBD1. After removal of 5 bases from V and 5 bases from J, the junction contained 4 bases not matched to a gene. Germline V gene lookup returns CDR1 SGHVS and CDR2 FQNEAQ. This CDR3 comprises 15 residues. The CDR3 DNA is TGTGCCAGCAGCCCCCGACAGGGGGATAATTCACCCCTCCACTTT. Translation: CASSPRQGDNSPLHF.

J is TRBJ2-3 and V is TRBV5-1; 10 positions match TRBD1. Unmatched junction bases numbered 8, after V lost 0 bases and J lost 7 bases. Looked up from germline, CDR1 is SGHRS and CDR2 is YFSETQ. The CDR3 is 16 amino acids. CDR3 DNA: TGCGCCAGCAGCTTGGTTTGGACAGGGGGGGGAAATACGCAGTATTTT. Translated, it gives CASSLVWTGGGNTQYF.

The chain carries TRBV5-1 and TRBJ1-2; TRBD1 agrees at 10 bases. CDR1 is SGHRS, CDR2 YFSETQ, per germline. Trimming removed 3 bases from V and 4 bases from J; junction bases left unmatched: 6. The CDR3 spans 15 residues. CDR3 nucleotides: TGCGCCAGCAGCTCTGGGACAGGGGAGGTCTATGGCTACACCTTC. Protein product: CASSSGTGEVYGYTF.